The clone carrying this T cell receptor (beta chain) was recorded only once. This specimen belongs to a study of CD8 T cells in Susac syndrome. With 2 bases clipped from V and 7 bases from J, the junction kept 9 bases outside the gene matches. The CDR3 is 16 residues long. Germline V CDR1 and CDR2: MDHEN, SYDVKM. The study sequenced TCR beta in blood CD8+ and CD4+ T cells. RNA, at about 0.45 to 1 ug, was reverse transcribed with random hexamers. TCRdb recomputed calls from the immunoSEQ multiplex PCR reads with MiXCR, one row per CDR3 protein. The sample shows around 270,000 distinct CDR3 sequences, about 91% of them seen only once.

Sequencing was performed on CD8+ T cells from PBMCs. This TCR derives from a human donor with multiple sclerosis. The chain has TRBV28 and TRBJ2-1; 9 positions agree with TRBD2. CDR3 region: CASSLVETSGPNEQFF. The CDR3 DNA reads as TGTGCCAGCAGTTTAGTGGAGACTAGCGGACCTAATGAGCAGTTCTTC.